Below are 4 T cell receptor beta chains sequenced from a single sample in a study of blood T cell repertoires in COVID-19. TCRdb keeps only in-frame clones here, not all; method: immunoSEQ multiplex PCR. The table lists around 320,000 clones, under 90% of them singletons, with 2.9% in the top ten. Sequenced input: PBMCs or T cells enriched from blood (not recorded which). Receptor source: a woman aged 45-59 years who had been exposed to COVID-19.

The V and J genes are TRBV5-6 and TRBJ1-4, with D unclear. Germline values: CDR1 SGHDT, CDR2 YYEEEE. The CDR3 covers 14 residues. Trimming left V 2 bases short and J 7 bases short, with 12 bases between. CDR3 sequence: CASSFSRWSEKLFF. CDR3 in DNA: TGTGCCAGCAGCTTTTCTAGATGGTCTGAAAAACTGTTTTTT.

The chain combines TRBV24-1 with TRBJ1-1; perhaps TRBD1 as D (5 bases). CDR3 length equals 13 residues. With 3 bases removed from V and 10 bases from J, the gap between germline ends came to 14 bases. CDR1 is KGHDR and CDR2 is SFDVKD in the germline V gene. CDR3 residues: CATSDPGAGPAFF. The CDR3 nucleotides are TGTGCCACCAGTGATCCCGGGGCGGGACCAGCTTTCTTT.

V is TRBV19 and J is TRBJ2-3; 7 positions match TRBD2. V was pared by 5 bases and J by 1 base, with 12 bases of the junction left unmatched. CDR1 is LNHDA and CDR2 is SQIVND in the germline V gene (reference sequence). The CDR3 has 17 amino acids. The CDR3 loop is CASSLRGSSGRTDTQYF. The DNA of the CDR3 is TGTGCCAGTAGTCTACGCGGCTCTAGCGGACGCACAGATACGCAGTATTTT.

V and J are TRBV5-4 and TRBJ1-6; D possibly corresponds to TRBD1 (6 bases). CDR3 length: 16 residues. Trimming left V 4 bases short and J 2 bases short, with 13 bases between. The V gene's germline CDR1 is SGHNT and CDR2 YYREEE (reference sequence). This chain's CDR3 is CASSQQGGPYNSPLHF. CDR3 coding DNA: TGTGCCAGCAGCCAACAGGGTGGCCCCTATAATTCACCCCTCCACTTT.